This TCR beta chain was found in a study of blood T cell repertoires in COVID-19. Background on the study: The study drew acute and convalescent COVID-19 samples from the United States, Italy and Spain. PBMCs, B-cell-depleted T cells, or T cells provided the cDNA or gDNA that made up the material.

In the original workflow: By means of reference gene primer amplification, nucleated cell counts were estimated. Method: immunoSEQ multiplex PCR; TCRdb's copy keeps in-frame clones and lacks some. That table furnishes V, J and clone size, whereas the DNA furnished D and trimming. Of 350,000 to 550,000 clones in the sample, around 89% were seen once. V lost 5 bases and J lost 5, with 15 bases in between. This CDR3 has 15 residues. Germline values: CDR1 SGHTA, CDR2 FQGTGA. The receptor was isolated from a woman aged 25-40 years with acute or convalescent COVID-19. The specimen was peripheral blood. This rearrangement joins TRBV7-3 to TRBJ2-2; possibly TRBD2 for D (7 bases). The CDR3 spells CASSPPGGETGELFF. CDR3 DNA: TGTGCCAGCAGCCCCCCGGGGGGCGAAACCGGGGAGCTGTTTTTT.